This passage covers 26 T cell receptor beta chains from one sample sequenced in a study of cytomegalovirus exposure and HLA in healthy donors. Researchers ran the PCR with 60 Vbeta and 13 Jbeta primers. Data came from immunoSEQ multiplex PCR; TCRdb stores just in-frame clones and leaves some out. The data show around 130,000 clones, roughly 72% seen once. Sequenced input: PBMCs. The receptors shown here come from a middle-aged man in good health and CMV-seronegative.

The chain links TRBV5-1 to TRBJ2-1, with 7 bases lining up with TRBD1. Looked up from germline, CDR1 is SGHRS and CDR2 is YFSETQ. V lost 5 bases to trimming and J lost 0 bases; unmatched junction nucleotides: 5. This CDR3 comprises 15 residues. In nucleotides, the CDR3 is TGCGCCAGCAGTTCACAGGGGAGCTCCTACAATGAGCAGTTCTTC. This translates into CASSSQGSSYNEQFF.

CDR3 nucleotides: TGCGCCAGCAGCCAAGTACCAGCGGCTGGCACAGATACGCAGTATTTT. Protein product: CASSQVPAAGTDTQYF. The V and J genes are TRBV4-1 and TRBJ2-3; perhaps TRBD2 as D (5 bases). CDR1 is MGHRA, CDR2 YSYEKL, per germline. The CDR3 loop spans 16 amino acids. V was trimmed by 1 base and J by 1 base, leaving 12 bases between them.

The chain combines TRBV21-1 with TRBJ1-5; the table calls TRBD1, which could not be checked here. TRBV21-1 is noted as a pseudogene. The CDR3 extends over 18 amino acids. The CDR3 reads CARLTGTGSSKSNQPQHF. The DNA for the CDR3 is TGTGCCAGGTTAACCGGGACAGGGAGTTCCAAAAGCAATCAGCCCCAGCATTTT.

The chain carries TRBV6-5 and TRBJ1-3, with 9 bases lining up with TRBD1. CDR3 length equals 14 residues. Germline loops: CDR1 MNHEY, CDR2 SVGAGI. Germline trimming cut 6 bases from V and 7 bases from J; bases unmatched to any gene: 7. The CDR3 DNA reads as TGTGCCAGCAGCCTGACAGGGGGTGAGAACACCATATATTTT. Protein sequence: CASSLTGGENTIYF.

The chain is built from TRBV4-1 and TRBJ1-2; 11 nucleotides line up with TRBD1. Germline V gene sequence: CDR1 MGHRA, CDR2 YSYEKL. CDR3 length equals 17 residues. V was pared by 1 base and J by 7 bases, with 11 bases of the junction left unmatched. The CDR3: CASSQVIGGQGAVGYTF. Here the CDR3 DNA reads TGCGCCAGCAGCCAAGTCATTGGCGGACAGGGGGCTGTTGGCTACACCTTC.

This chain uses TRBV28 with TRBJ1-2; 9 bases align to TRBD1. CDR1 is MDHEN and CDR2 is SYDVKM in the germline V gene. After removal of 5 bases from V and 4 bases from J, the junction contained 11 bases not matched to a gene. The CDR3 covers 16 residues. For the CDR3, the DNA is TGTGCCAGCAGTGATTCCGGGACAGGGAGTTTCTATGGCTACACCTTC. Amino acid sequence: CASSDSGTGSFYGYTF.

The gene calls are TRBV5-4 and TRBJ1-1; possible D gene TRBD1, 5 bases. Per germline, CDR1 SGHNT and CDR2 YYREEE (reference sequence). V was trimmed by 4 bases and J by 5 bases, leaving 12 bases between them. The CDR3 sequence is 13 residues long. The CDR3 sequence is CASSPRGGTEAFF. CDR3 sequence (DNA): TGTGCCAGCAGCCCCCGCGGGGGGACTGAAGCTTTCTTT.

The chain has TRBV12-5 and TRBJ2-3; 9 positions match TRBD1. The germline gives CDR1 LGHNT, CDR2 FRNRAP. The CDR3 loop spans 15 amino acids. The trim removed 6 bases at V and 3 bases at J, leaving 7 bases unmatched. CDR3 region: CASGPDRGGTDTQYF. DNA for the CDR3: TGTGCTAGTGGCCCGGACAGGGGCGGTACAGATACGCAGTATTTT.

A few counts support this clone. The chain is built from TRBV7-3 and TRBJ2-3; 11 bases map to TRBD2. J gave up 2 bases and V 6 bases, and 7 bases lay outside the gene matches. This CDR3 contains 16 residues. CDR1 and CDR2 from the germline V gene are SGHTA and FQGTGA. The CDR3 DNA is TGTGCCAGCAGACCTAGACTAGCGGGGACCACAGATACGCAGTATTTT. It encodes CASRPRLAGTTDTQYF.

As regards this clone: Its ends do not fully match the called genes, so a read error is possible. V is TRBV10-3 and J is TRBJ2-3; 10 nucleotides line up with TRBD2. The germline V gene encodes CDR1 ENHRY and CDR2 SYGVKD. The CDR3 consists of 16 residues. The CDR3 protein is CAISDKASGGTGTQYF. As DNA, the CDR3 is TGTGCCATCAGTGATAAGGCTAGCGGGGGCACAGGTACGCAGTATTTT.

The J gene is TRBJ2-3, the V gene TRBV29-1; TRBD2 agrees at 11 bases. The V gene's germline CDR1 is SQVTM and CDR2 ANQGSEA. CDR3 size: 17 residues. The V segment lost 6 bases and the J segment 0 bases; nucleotides outside the gene matches: 11. This CDR3 reads CSVSGTSGTSSTDTQYF. The CDR3 region has the DNA TGCAGCGTATCCGGGACTAGCGGAACCTCTAGCACAGATACGCAGTATTTT.

The chain links TRBV5-1 to TRBJ2-7; D is undetermined. From germline, CDR1 is SGHRS and CDR2 YFSETQ. This CDR3 comprises 14 residues. V was pared by 0 bases and J by 0 bases, with 7 bases between. The CDR3 loop is CASSLDTYSYEQYF. CDR3 DNA: TGCGCCAGCAGCTTGGATACCTACTCCTACGAGCAGTACTTC.

V is TRBV29-1 and J is TRBJ1-2, with TRBD1 identical over 10 bases. J gave up 4 bases and V 6 bases, and 8 bases lay outside the gene matches. CDR1 SQVTM and CDR2 ANQGSEA come from the germline V gene. This CDR3 has 14 residues. As DNA, the CDR3 is TGCAGCGTGGCCCTGACAGGGGGCAGCTATGGCTACACCTTC. It specifies CSVALTGGSYGYTF.

The chain is built from TRBV2 and TRBJ2-1, with 7 positions matching TRBD2. Germline CDR1 SNHLY, CDR2 FYNNEI. The CDR3 totals 15 residues. V trimming: 3 bases; J trimming: 3 bases; junction bases outside the gene matches: 5. The chain's CDR3 is CASSDGTKGYNEQFF. CDR3 in DNA: TGTGCCAGCAGTGACGGGACTAAGGGCTACAATGAGCAGTTCTTC.

This sequence joins TRBV2 and TRBJ2-5; 11 bases are a match to TRBD1. The last part of the DNA fits TRBJ2-7 better; the J call may be wrong. This CDR3 is built from 16 residues. The germline V gene encodes CDR1 SNHLY and CDR2 FYNNEI. CDR3 coding DNA: TGTGCCAGCACCAACCCTACGGGACAGGGGGCCTACGAGCAGTACTTC. Encoded protein: CASTNPTGQGAYEQYF.

The rearrangement joins TRBV5-1 to TRBJ2-1, with TRBD2 matching 8 bases. The germline CDR1 and CDR2 sequences are SGHRS and YFSETQ. CDR3 length equals 17 residues. The V segment lost 3 bases and the J segment 6 bases; nucleotides outside the gene matches: 14. CDR3 DNA: TGCGCCAGCAGCTCACTTGGAAAAACTAGCGGCTTCAATGAGCAGTTCTTC. Amino acids: CASSSLGKTSGFNEQFF. The variable domain in full, completed from reference TRBV5-1 and TRBJ2-1, reads KAGVTQTPRYLIKTRGQQVTLSCSPISGHRSVSWYQQTPGQGLQFLFEYFSETQRNKGNFPGRFSGRQFSNSRSEMNVSTLELGDSALYLCASSSLGKTSGFNEQFFGPGTRLTVL.

The rearrangement uses TRBV5-1 and TRBJ2-7; 9 nucleotides align to TRBD2. This CDR3 spans 13 amino acids. Germline V gives CDR1 SGHRS, CDR2 YFSETQ. J lost 5 bases, V lost 10 bases, and 10 bases had no gene match. CDR3 nucleotide sequence: TGCGCCGGACCGGGGCTAGCGGGAAACGAGCAGTACTTC. It specifies CAGPGLAGNEQYF.

This chain links TRBV6-5 with TRBJ1-3; 9 nucleotides align to TRBD1. With 4 bases clipped from V and 3 bases from J, the junction kept 4 bases outside the gene matches. The CDR3 has 15 amino acids. CDR1 is MNHEY, CDR2 SVGAGI, per germline. This CDR3 is CASSSTGGRGNTIYF. The CDR3 bases are TGTGCCAGCAGTTCCACAGGGGGCCGTGGAAACACCATATATTTT.

The V gene is TRBV5-8, the J gene TRBJ1-6; unclear D gene. Trimming pared 3 bases from V and 6 bases from J, leaving 13 bases between. Germline-derived CDR1 and CDR2 are SGHTS and YDEGEE. This CDR3 is built from 15 residues. The chain's CDR3 is CASSYRRSGNSPLHF. The CDR3 nucleotides are TGTGCCAGCAGCTATCGCCGGTCGGGTAATTCACCCCTCCACTTT.

The chain links TRBV4-1 to TRBJ1-6; D is uncertain. CDR1 and CDR2 from the germline V gene are MGHRA and YSYEKL. Trimming cost V 0 bases and J 3 bases, with 15 bases left between them. CDR3 length: 18 residues. As DNA, the CDR3 is TGCGCCAGCAGCCAAGAACGTCCGGAGCTAAGCTATAATTCACCCCTCCACTTT. This gives the protein CASSQERPELSYNSPLHF.

The J gene is TRBJ2-2, the V gene TRBV28; 8 positions agree with TRBD1. CDR1 and CDR2 (germline): MDHEN, SYDVKM. V gave up 8 bases and J gave up 5 bases; unmatched junction bases: 13. This CDR3 has 16 amino acids. The CDR3 protein is CASGGQEVARTGELFF. The CDR3 nucleotides read TGTGCCAGCGGGGGACAGGAAGTAGCAAGGACCGGGGAGCTGTTTTTT.

The chain is built from TRBV4-1 and TRBJ1-5; perhaps TRBD1 as D (6 bases). The germline gives CDR1 MGHRA, CDR2 YSYEKL. Trimming stripped 0 bases from V and 0 bases from J, with 12 bases between. The CDR3 runs 17 residues. Written as DNA, the CDR3 is TGCGCCAGCAGCCAAGATTTAACAGGGATTAGCAATCAGCCCCAGCATTTT. Translated: CASSQDLTGISNQPQHF.

This clone showed up just once. The chain has TRBV28 and TRBJ1-1; perhaps TRBD1 as D (5 bases). This CDR3 is 14 amino acids long. Germline-derived CDR1 and CDR2 are MDHEN and SYDVKM. V lost 3 bases to trimming and J lost 7 bases, with 15 bases between them. The CDR3 reads CASSLGGGTGEAFF. The CDR3 bases are TGTGCCAGCAGTTTGGGGGGGGGTACGGGTGAAGCTTTCTTT. Using reference TRBV28 and TRBJ1-1 for the parts outside the CDR3, the full variable domain is DVKVTQSSRYLVKRTGEKVFLECVQDMDHENMFWYRQDPGLGLRLIYFSYDVKMKEKGDIPEGYSVSREKKERFSLILESASTNQTSMYLCASSLGGGTGEAFFGQGTRLTVV.

The chain recombines TRBV19 with TRBJ1-2; D gene uncertain. Germline V gene sequence: CDR1 LNHDA, CDR2 SQIVND (reference sequence). The CDR3 has 15 amino acids. Trimming took 3 bases from V and 0 from J, leaving 11 bases between them. CDR3 coding DNA: TGTGCCAGTAGTATTTTGGCAGGATCTAACTATGGCTACACCTTC. It is translated as CASSILAGSNYGYTF.

This clone was observed once. This chain joins TRBV30 and TRBJ2-3; D might be TRBD2 (6 bases). The CDR3 contains 14 residues. V was pared by 4 bases and J by 1 base, with 12 bases between. CDR1 and CDR2 (germline): GTSNPN, SVGIG (reference sequence). The CDR3 region has the DNA TGTGCCTGGACCCCGGGGGAGCGCACAGATACGCAGTATTTT. Translating it yields CAWTPGERTDTQYF. Filled out from reference TRBV30 and TRBJ2-3, the complete variable domain reads SQTIHQWPATLVQPVGSPLSLECTVEGTSNPNLYWYRQAAGRGLQLLFYSVGIGQISSEVPQNLSASRPQDRQFILSSKKLLLSDSGFYLCAWTPGERTDTQYFGPGTRLTVL.

The chain uses TRBV5-1 and TRBJ2-7; D perhaps matches TRBD2 (5 bases). The V end lost 4 bases, the J end lost 6 bases, and 14 bases lay between the germline ends. Per germline, CDR1 SGHRS and CDR2 YFSETQ. There are 13 residues in the CDR3. The CDR3 region is CASSQGPSGEQYF. The CDR3 DNA reads as TGCGCCAGCAGCCAAGGACCGAGCGGCGAGCAGTACTTC.